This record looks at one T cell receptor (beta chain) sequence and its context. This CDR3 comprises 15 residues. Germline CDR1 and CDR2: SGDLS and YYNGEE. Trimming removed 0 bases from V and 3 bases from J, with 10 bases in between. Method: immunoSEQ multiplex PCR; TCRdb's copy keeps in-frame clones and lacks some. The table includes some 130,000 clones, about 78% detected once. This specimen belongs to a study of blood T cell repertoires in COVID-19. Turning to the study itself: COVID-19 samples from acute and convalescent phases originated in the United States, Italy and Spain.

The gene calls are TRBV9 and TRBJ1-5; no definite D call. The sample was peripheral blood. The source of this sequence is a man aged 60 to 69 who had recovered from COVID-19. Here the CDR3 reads CASSVGGAPNQPQHF. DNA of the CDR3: TGTGCCAGCAGCGTAGGAGGAGCCCCCAATCAGCCCCAGCATTTT.